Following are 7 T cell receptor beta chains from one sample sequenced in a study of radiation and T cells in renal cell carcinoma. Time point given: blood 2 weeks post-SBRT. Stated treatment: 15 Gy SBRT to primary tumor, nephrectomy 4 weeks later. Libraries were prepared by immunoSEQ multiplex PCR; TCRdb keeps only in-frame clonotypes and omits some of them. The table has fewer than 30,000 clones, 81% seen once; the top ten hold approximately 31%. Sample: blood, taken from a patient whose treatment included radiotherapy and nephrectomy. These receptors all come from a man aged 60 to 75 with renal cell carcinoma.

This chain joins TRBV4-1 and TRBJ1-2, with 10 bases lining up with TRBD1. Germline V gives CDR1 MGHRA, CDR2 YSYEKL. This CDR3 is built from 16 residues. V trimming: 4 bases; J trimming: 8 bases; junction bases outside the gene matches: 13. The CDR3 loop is CASSPQLGDRGRGYTF. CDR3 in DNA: TGCGCCAGCAGCCCCCAACTAGGTGACAGGGGGCGCGGCTACACCTTC.

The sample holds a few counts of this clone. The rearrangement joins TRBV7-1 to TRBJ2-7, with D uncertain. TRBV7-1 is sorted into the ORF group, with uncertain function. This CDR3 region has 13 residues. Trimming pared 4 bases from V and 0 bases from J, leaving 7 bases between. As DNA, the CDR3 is TGTGCCAGCAGCTTAGCCTCCTCCTACGAGCAGTACTTC. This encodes CASSLASSYEQYF.

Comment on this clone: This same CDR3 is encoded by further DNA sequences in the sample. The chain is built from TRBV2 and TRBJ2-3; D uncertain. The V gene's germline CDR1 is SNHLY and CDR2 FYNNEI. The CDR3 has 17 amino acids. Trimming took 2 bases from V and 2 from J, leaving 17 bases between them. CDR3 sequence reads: CASSEWEIKLITDTQYF. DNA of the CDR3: TGTGCCAGCAGTGAATGGGAAATAAAATTAATCACAGATACGCAGTATTTT.

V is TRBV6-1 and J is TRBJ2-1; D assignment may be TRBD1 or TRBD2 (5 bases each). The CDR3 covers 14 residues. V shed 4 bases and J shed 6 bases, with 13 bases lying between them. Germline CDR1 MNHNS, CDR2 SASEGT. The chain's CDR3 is CASSGQSGGNEQFF. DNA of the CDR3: TGTGCCAGCAGTGGACAGTCTGGGGGCAATGAGCAGTTCTTC.

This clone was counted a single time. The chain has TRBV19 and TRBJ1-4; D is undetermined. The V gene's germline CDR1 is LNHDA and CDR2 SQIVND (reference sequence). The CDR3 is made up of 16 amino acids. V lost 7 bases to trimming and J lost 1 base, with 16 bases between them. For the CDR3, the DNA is TGTGCCAGTAACCCGGGAAGGATCGGAACTAATGAAAAACTGTTTTTT. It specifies CASNPGRIGTNEKLFF.

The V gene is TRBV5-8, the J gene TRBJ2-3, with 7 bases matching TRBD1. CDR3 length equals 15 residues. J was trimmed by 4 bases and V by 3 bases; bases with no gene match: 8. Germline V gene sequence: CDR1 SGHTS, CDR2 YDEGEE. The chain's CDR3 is CASSSQGTGPDTQYF. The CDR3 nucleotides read TGTGCCAGCAGCTCACAGGGGACCGGCCCAGATACGCAGTATTTT.

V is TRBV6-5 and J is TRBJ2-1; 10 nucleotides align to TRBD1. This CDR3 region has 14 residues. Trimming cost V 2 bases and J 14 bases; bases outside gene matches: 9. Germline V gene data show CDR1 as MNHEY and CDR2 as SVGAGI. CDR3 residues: CASSYRVRTGGEFF. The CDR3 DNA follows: TGTGCCAGCAGTTACCGGGTCAGGACAGGGGGGGAGTTCTTC.